This TCR beta chain came from a study of PD-1 blockade in classical Hodgkin lymphoma. Study-level points and caveats: Complete responders started with a diversity level that resembled newly diagnosed patients at baseline.

Time point described: cycle 4 day 1 (C4D1), after less than 7 weeks of nivolumab. All the patients suffered relapse after autologous stem cell transplantation, and brentuximab vedotin exposure differed. Sequencing was performed with immunoSEQ multiplex PCR; in TCRdb, only in-frame clones are kept and a portion is missing. The sample lists tens of thousands of clones, around 76% occurring once. A note on this clone: Its antigen is not identified.

The V and J ends lost 0 bases and 4 bases, in that order; junction bases with no gene match: 5. The CDR3 sequence is 16 residues long. Per the germline V gene, CDR1 is SGHNT and CDR2 is YYREEE (reference sequence). The V call is TRBV5-4, the J call TRBJ2-1; 9 bases match TRBD2. Specimen: peripheral blood mononuclear cells (PBMCs), collected before the fourth cycle of nivolumab. The sequence was obtained from a human donor with classical Hodgkin lymphoma. The CDR3 DNA reads TGTGCCAGCAGCTTGGACCGGCGGGGGGGGTACAATGAGCAGTTCTTC. It encodes CASSLDRRGGYNEQFF.